This TCR beta chain was retrieved from a study of response to subunit inactivated influenza vaccine. Notes on the study in general: The study's authors posited that every seasonal influenza vaccination enlists few new T cells.

To note about this clonotype: Its cognate antigen is unknown.

Germline trimming cut 0 bases from V and 7 bases from J; bases unmatched to any gene: 9. Germline CDR1 MNHEY, CDR2 SVGAGI. This CDR3 is built from 16 residues. TCRdb fed the RT-PCR reads into MiXCR, producing one record per CDR3 protein. The data contain approximately 160,000 distinct CDR3 sequences, over 8.5% of them seen just once; the ten biggest clones take up roughly a third. The starting material was CD8+ T cells sorted from PBMCs, obtained roughly 24 months after vaccination. This TCR derives from a man aged 50 to 75 who received an inactivated influenza vaccine. V usage is TRBV6-5 and J usage is TRBJ2-7, with TRBD1 matching 10 bases. The chain's CDR3 is CASSYSLLAGQGEQYF. The CDR3 region has the DNA TGTGCCAGCAGTTACTCGCTCTTAGCGGGACAGGGGGAGCAGTACTTC.